This T cell receptor beta chain was sequenced for a study of identical twins. TCRdb called the 5' RACE reads again in MiXCR, with one record for every CDR3 protein. Of approximately 220,000 distinct CDR3 sequences listed, roughly 7.5% are singletons. Trimming pared 2 bases from V and 7 bases from J, leaving 12 bases between. The CDR3 has 14 amino acids. CDR1 and CDR2 (germline): SGHNT, YENEEA. A further study also used this sample, focusing on yellow fever vaccine responses in identical twins.

The chain is built from TRBV11-3 and TRBJ2-1, with D possibly being TRBD2 (6 bases). The source of this sequence is a woman aged 18-29 years in good health. Sequenced input: memory (CD45RO+) T cells sorted from blood. CDR3 bases: TGTGCCAGCAGCTTATGTGGTAGCGGTAATGAGCAGTTCTTC. It codes for CASSLCGSGNEQFF.